The present T cell receptor (beta chain) was sequenced within a study of cytomegalovirus exposure and HLA in healthy donors. PCR primers comprised 60 Vbeta and 13 Jbeta primers. Sequencing used immunoSEQ multiplex PCR; TCRdb keeps in-frame clones, though not all of them. There are 150,000 to 200,000 clones in the sample; 70% to 80% occur only once, and 0.69% lies in the top ten. In germline, CDR1 is SGHNT, CDR2 YENEEA. This CDR3 comprises 17 residues. V was cut by 3 bases and J by 6 bases, with 21 bases left in between. Sequences were obtained from PBMCs. This chain connects TRBV11-3 to TRBJ2-1; D is possibly TRBD2 (5 bases). The receptor comes from a woman between 40 and 55 years old in good health and CMV-seronegative. In DNA, the CDR3 is TGTGCCAGCAGCTTCCGACGGCAGGCCGGGGAGTGCAATGAGCAGTTCTTC. Amino acid sequence: CASSFRRQAGECNEQFF.